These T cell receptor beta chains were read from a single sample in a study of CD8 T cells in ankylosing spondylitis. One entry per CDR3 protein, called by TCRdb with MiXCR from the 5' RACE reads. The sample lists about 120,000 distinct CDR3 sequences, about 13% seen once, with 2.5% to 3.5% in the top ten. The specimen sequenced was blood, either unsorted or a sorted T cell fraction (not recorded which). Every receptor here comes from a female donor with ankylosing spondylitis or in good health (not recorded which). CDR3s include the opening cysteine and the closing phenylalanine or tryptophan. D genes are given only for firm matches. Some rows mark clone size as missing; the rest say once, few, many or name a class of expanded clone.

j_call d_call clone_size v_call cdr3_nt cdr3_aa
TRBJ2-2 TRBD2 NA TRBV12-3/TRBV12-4 TGTGCCAGCAGAGCCGGCGGGAGGGCCGAGGAGCTGTTTTTT CASRAGGRAEELFF
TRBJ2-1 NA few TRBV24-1 TGTGCCACCCAGGCGGAGCCGAGCTCCTACAATGAGCAGTTCTTC CATQAEPSSYNEQFF
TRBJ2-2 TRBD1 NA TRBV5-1 TGCGCCAGCAGCTTGGCGGGACAGGCGAACACCGGGGAGCTGTTTTTT CASSLAGQANTGELFF
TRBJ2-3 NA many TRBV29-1 TGCAGCGTTGAGAAGGGCAGGGGCACAGATACGCAGTATTTT CSVEKGRGTDTQYF
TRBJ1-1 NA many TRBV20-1 TGCAGTGCTAGCGGGGGGGTCAGTGTTTTCTTT CSASGGVSVFF
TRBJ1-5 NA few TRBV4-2 TGTGCCAGCAGCCAAGACCCGGGCAATAGCAATCAGCCCCAGCATTTT CASSQDPGNSNQPQHF
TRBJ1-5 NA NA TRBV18 TGTGCCAGCTCGGAGGGTACGAATCAGCCCCAGCATTTT CASSEGTNQPQHF
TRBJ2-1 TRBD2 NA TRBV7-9 TGTGCCAGCAGCCAGGGTAGCGGGGGATACAATGAGCAGTTCTTC CASSQGSGGYNEQFF
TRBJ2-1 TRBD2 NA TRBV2 TGTGCCAGCAGTTTTCTAGCGGGCAATGAGCAGTTCTTC CASSFLAGNEQFF
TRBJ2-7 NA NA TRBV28 TGTGCCAGCAGACCCAGGGTGGACGAGCAGTACTTC CASRPRVDEQYF
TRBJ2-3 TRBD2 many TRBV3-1 TGTGCCAGCAGCCAAGATAGCAGGTTTGGGCTAGCGGGGGGAACACTCACAGATACGCAGTATTTT CASSQDSRFGLAGGTLTDTQYF
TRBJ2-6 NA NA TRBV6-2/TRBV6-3 TGTGCCAGCACCCCAACGTGGGTCTCTGGGGCCAACGTCCTGACTTTC CASTPTWVSGANVLTF
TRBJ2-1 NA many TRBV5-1 TGCGCCAGCAGCTTGAGCCAGGGACAATACAATGAGCAGTTCTTC CASSLSQGQYNEQFF
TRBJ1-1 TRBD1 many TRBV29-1 TGCAGCGTTGCGGGACAGGGGGCATACACTGAAGCTTTCTTT CSVAGQGAYTEAFF
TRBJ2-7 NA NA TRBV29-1 TGCAGCGTTGAACCTTCTCCCTACGAGCAGTACTTC CSVEPSPYEQYF
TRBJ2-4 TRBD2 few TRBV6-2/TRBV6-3 TGTGCCAGCAGTTACGGTACAGCGGGATTCAAAAACATTCAGTACTTC CASSYGTAGFKNIQYF
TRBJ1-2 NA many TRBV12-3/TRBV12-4 TGTGCCAGCAGTTTAAATAACTATGGCTACACCTTC CASSLNNYGYTF
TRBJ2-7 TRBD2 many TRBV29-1 TGCAGCGTAGAACGGGGAGGGGTCGAGCAGTACTTC CSVERGGVEQYF
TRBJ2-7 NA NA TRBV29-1 TGCAGCGGCCTAGTGGGACGCTACGAGCAGTACTTC CSGLVGRYEQYF
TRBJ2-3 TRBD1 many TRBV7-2 TGTGCCAGCAGCTCCCGACAGGGGTTACTAGATACGCAGTATTTT CASSSRQGLLDTQYF
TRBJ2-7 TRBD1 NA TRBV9 TGTGCCAGCAGCGTTTCCGGGACAGGGGAAGGGGAGCAGTACTTC CASSVSGTGEGEQYF
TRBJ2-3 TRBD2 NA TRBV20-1 TGCAGTGCTAGAGCATCTAGCGGGGGGAGCACAGATACGCAGTATTTT CSARASSGGSTDTQYF
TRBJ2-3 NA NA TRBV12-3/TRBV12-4 TGTGCCAGCAGTTTGGGGGGGCCCATACGGGGTACGCAGTATTTT CASSLGGPIRGTQYF